Below, one T cell receptor beta chain is given with its context. What this receptor recognizes is not known. No per-base quality is available; no much larger clone lies one base away. The source of the sample is a study of cytomegalovirus exposure and HLA in healthy donors (dated by TCRdb to 2015 to 2018). Regarding the study in general: The roughly 670 repertoires of the first cohort and the 95 to 150 validation repertoires were produced on the same platform, according to a later analysis. The study was designed to test whether signatures of past pathogen exposure could be identified by cataloging public T cell receptors. A separate validation cohort of roughly 120 different subjects was used in addition to the roughly 670-subject first cohort. To predict cytomegalovirus infection status, the study combined high-throughput TCR immunosequencing, statistical association of individual TCRs with disease status, and machine learning.

Beyond this particular receptor, the publication reports: Cytomegalovirus status was reported to be diagnosed by the classifier with high specificity and sensitivity in both the original and validation cohorts. A later analysis had no HLA typing for the validation cohort, so co-occurrence there was scored across all 110 or so repertoires. Three of the identified cytomegalovirus-associated TCR beta chains were confirmed in vitro to be specific for cytomegalovirus antigens. Of the cluster scores, roughly 95% were above 0 in a later analysis, which found that TCRs clustered in the first cohort also tended to co-occur in the 120 validation repertoires. According to the authors, the approach could potentially be generalized to other disease states and immunological phenotypes. In the study, some 180 TCR beta chains were listed as associated with cytomegalovirus. Most TCR sequences were observed very rarely across donors, whereas some public TCRs were present in many individuals.

Library preparation used the immunoSEQ multiplex PCR assay. In the authors' own workflow: A statistical classification framework was developed to diagnose cytomegalovirus status using the catalog of TCR beta chain sequences. This is the immuneACCESS table as TCRdb keeps it, with only in-frame sequences that have V and J called. A part of the clones is gone; compared with another copy, unresolved V genes explain less than half, and the rest is unexplained. V and J calls and clone size come straight from that table; D and trimming were deduced from the DNA. This sample lists some 250,000 clones; approximately 86% were detected once. The ten largest clones represent 1% to 1.5% of the sample. The donors were included in the validation cohort of roughly 120 subjects, a group kept apart from the approximately 690-subject first cohort. CDR3 length: 14 amino acids, cysteine to phenylalanine. The retained sequence is limited to the CDR3, 42 bases, with the frame set at the first base. Trimming takes 4 bases from V and 4 bases from J, and the germline ends sit 14 bases apart. CDR1 SGHKS and CDR2 YYEKEE are derived from the germline V gene (reference sequence).

Recombination connected TRBV5-5 to TRBJ2-5, and perhaps TRBD2 as D gene, on 6 matching bases. The receptor was derived from a woman aged 25 to 39 in good health and CMV-seropositive. Material for sequencing was PBMCs. In nucleotides, the sequence is TGTGCCAGCAGCGCGAGGCCGGGACTAGAGACCCAGTACTTC. Its protein product is CASSARPGLETQYF.